This is a list of T cell receptor beta chains from one sample in a study of OX40 agonist ivuxolimab in advanced cancers. Data came from immunoSEQ multiplex PCR; TCRdb stores just in-frame clones and leaves some out. The sample lists 80,000 or so clones; 85% were seen once. The sequences come from CD4+ or CD8+ T cells sorted from blood, collected in a trial of the OX40 agonist ivuxolimab. These receptor sequences come from an adult with an advanced solid tumor such as melanoma, head and neck, liver or kidney cancer. Each CDR3 is given with its conserved first and last residue. The D gene is left open where the match is weak. A row's size may be missing; if present it is once, few, many or a size class.

NA | NA | TRBJ1-5 | TRBV13 | TGTGCCAGCAGCTTAGGAAGGGATCAGCCCCAGCATTTT | CASSLGRDQPQHF
NA | NA | TRBJ1-5 | TRBV5-8 | TGTGCCAGCAGCTTGGATTCAGGTCCTCAGCCCCAGCATTTT | CASSLDSGPQPQHF
NA | NA | TRBJ1-1 | TRBV19 | TGTGCCAGTAGTAGCCTCCTCACAGGGAACACTGAAGCTTTCTTT | CASSSLLTGNTEAFF
NA | NA | TRBJ2-2 | TRBV6-5 | TGTGCCAGCAGTTATCTCTCCGCGAACACCGGGGAGCTGTTTTTT | CASSYLSANTGELFF
TRBD1 | NA | TRBJ1-3 | TRBV6-4 | TGTGCCAGCAGTGACGAGGACAGGCCTGGAAACACCATATATTTT | CASSDEDRPGNTIYF
TRBD1 | NA | TRBJ1-4 | TRBV5-1 | TGCGCCAGCAGCTTCGGGACAGGGAATGAAAAACTGTTTTTT | CASSFGTGNEKLFF
NA | NA | TRBJ2-1 | TRBV11-3 | TGTGCCAGCAGCTTAGTCGGGAAATCGGGCAATGAGCAGTTCTTC | CASSLVGKSGNEQFF
TRBD2 | NA | TRBJ2-1 | TRBV11-1 | TGTGCCAGCAGCTCCGCCCGCCCAAGCGGGGGGGCCTTGGATGAGCAGTTCTTC | CASSSARPSGGALDEQFF
TRBD1 | NA | TRBJ1-5 | TRBV27 | TGTGCCAGCAGAATTTCGGCAGGGGGCCGACAGCCCCAGCATTTT | CASRISAGGRQPQHF
TRBD1 | NA | TRBJ1-1 | TRBV6-1 | TGTGCCAGCAATCAGGACAGGAGGACTGAAGCTTTCTTT | CASNQDRRTEAFF
TRBD2 | NA | TRBJ2-1 | TRBV5-4 | TGTGCCAGCAGCCCGGGACTAGCGGGAGGGAATGAGCAGTTCTTC | CASSPGLAGGNEQFF
TRBD1 | NA | TRBJ1-4 | TRBV29-1 | TGCAGCGTTGATGTACAGGGGGCAGATGGTGAAAAACTGTTTTTT | CSVDVQGADGEKLFF
TRBD2 | NA | TRBJ2-1 | TRBV7-3 | TGTGCCAGCAGCTTAGTTCTAGCGGGGAGCAATGAGCAGTTCTTC | CASSLVLAGSNEQFF
TRBD2 | NA | TRBJ2-7 | TRBV4-1 | TGCGCCAGCGGTCGGGAGGGCAGGATTTACGAGCAGTACTTC | CASGREGRIYEQYF
NA | NA | TRBJ2-5 | TRBV21-1 | TGTGCCAGCAGCAAAGGGGCTAAGTTGGCAGAGACCCAGTACTTC | CASSKGAKLAETQYF
NA | NA | TRBJ2-3 | TRBV28 | TGTGCCAGCGGATTGGAGTCCCCAGATACGCAGTATTTT | CASGLESPDTQYF
TRBD1 | NA | TRBJ2-5 | TRBV10-1 | TGCGCCAGCAGTGAGGCCGACAGGGGGCGAGAGACCCAGTACTTC | CASSEADRGRETQYF
NA | NA | TRBJ1-6 | TRBV9 | TGTGCCAGCAGCGAAAGATCGGGACTGTCAAATTCACCCCTCCACTTT | CASSERSGLSNSPLHF
TRBD1 | once | TRBJ1-2 | TRBV9 | TGTGCCAGCAGCGCCGGACCGGGACAGGGGGCGGGTAACACCTTC | CASSAGPGQGAGNTF
NA | few | TRBJ1-1 | TRBV21-1 | TGTGCCAGCAGCGATCTTGGGGGGGCGCTGAACACTGAAGCTTTCTTT | CASSDLGGALNTEAFF
TRBD1 | NA | TRBJ2-2 | TRBV9 | TGTGCCAGCAGCCCTCAGACAGGGACAAACACCGGGGAGCTGTTTTTT | CASSPQTGTNTGELFF
NA | NA | TRBJ1-3 | TRBV19 | TGTGCCAGTAGTATAACAGGGACATTCTCTGGAAACACCATATATTTT | CASSITGTFSGNTIYF
NA | NA | TRBJ1-5 | TRBV7-9 | TGTGCCAGCAGCTTACAGGGTGTTCAGCCCCAGCATTTT | CASSLQGVQPQHF
TRBD2 | NA | TRBJ2-1 | TRBV19 | TGTGCCAGTAGTATAGCCGCTAGCGGGCAGCGCGATGAGCAGTTCTTC | CASSIAASGQRDEQFF
NA | NA | TRBJ2-5 | TRBV7-2 | TGTGCCAGCAGCCGACCGTCGGGAGAGACCCAGTACTTC | CASSRPSGETQYF
NA | NA | TRBJ2-6 | TRBV19 | TGTGCCAGTAGTGACTTCTCTGGGGCCAACGTCCTGACTTTC | CASSDFSGANVLTF
TRBD2 | NA | TRBJ2-1 | TRBV18 | TGTGCCAGCTCACAAATAAGCGGGAGCTCCTACAATGAGCAGTTCTTC | CASSQISGSSYNEQFF
TRBD1 | NA | TRBJ1-3 | TRBV11-1 | TGTGCCAGCAGCGCCCGGGACAGGGACTCTGGAAACACCATATATTTT | CASSARDRDSGNTIYF
NA | NA | TRBJ1-6 | TRBV29-1 | TGCAGCGTTTCTGACAACCTTGATTCACCCCTCCACTTT | CSVSDNLDSPLHF
NA | NA | TRBJ2-1 | TRBV5-1 | TGCGCCAGCAGCTTGGCCTACGGCGGCCGGGATGAGCAGTTCTTC | CASSLAYGGRDEQFF
NA | NA | TRBJ2-2 | TRBV30 | TGTGCCTGGGGTCCCCCAGGAGGTTTGGGCACCGGGGAGCTGTTTTTT | CAWGPPGGLGTGELFF
NA | NA | TRBJ2-2 | TRBV27 | TGTGCCAGCAGATTATGGGGGGAGAGGGAGCTGTTTTTT | CASRLWGERELFF
NA | NA | TRBJ1-2 | TRBV7-2 | TGTGCCGCTCGGGAAGGGAACTATGGCTACACCTTC | CAAREGNYGYTF
NA | NA | TRBJ1-1 | TRBV6-6 | TGTGCCAGCAGTCCCGGGGCATTAGAAGCTTTCTTT | CASSPGALEAFF
NA | NA | TRBJ2-3 | TRBV28 | TGTGCCAGCACGCGAAGGGGCACAGATACGCAGTATTTT | CASTRRGTDTQYF
TRBD1 | once | TRBJ2-5 | TRBV2 | TGTGCCAGCAGGTACAGGGGGCAAGGGTCGGAGACCCAGTACTTC | CASRYRGQGSETQYF
TRBD2 | NA | TRBJ2-7 | TRBV2 | TGTGCCAGCAGCGGTCCCGGGACTAGCGGGAGCAACGAGCAGTACTTC | CASSGPGTSGSNEQYF
NA | NA | TRBJ2-5 | TRBV7-3 | TGTGCCAGCAGCTTGATAGGGGGGACCCAGTACTTC | CASSLIGGTQYF
NA | NA | TRBJ2-2 | TRBV27 | TGTGCCAGCAGGGGTCTGAACACCGGGGAGCTGTTTTTT | CASRGLNTGELFF
NA | NA | TRBJ2-3 | TRBV5-6 | TGTGCCAGCATGGGGAGGCACAATGAAAATACGCAGTATTTT | CASMGRHNENTQYF
NA | once | TRBJ2-3 | TRBV19 | TGTGCCACCCGGGACACCGCCACAGATACGCAGTATTTT | CATRDTATDTQYF
NA | few | TRBJ1-5 | TRBV25-1 | TGTGCCAGCAGTCCCCCGACCGGGCCCCAGCATTTT | CASSPPTGPQHF
NA | NA | TRBJ1-4 | TRBV2 | TGTGCCAGCAGTGAATTAAGGGGCTGGAATAATGAAAAACTGTTTTTT | CASSELRGWNNEKLFF
NA | NA | TRBJ1-4 | TRBV10-3 | TGTGCCATCAGGAATGGGACAAGTGAAAAACTGTTTTTT | CAIRNGTSEKLFF